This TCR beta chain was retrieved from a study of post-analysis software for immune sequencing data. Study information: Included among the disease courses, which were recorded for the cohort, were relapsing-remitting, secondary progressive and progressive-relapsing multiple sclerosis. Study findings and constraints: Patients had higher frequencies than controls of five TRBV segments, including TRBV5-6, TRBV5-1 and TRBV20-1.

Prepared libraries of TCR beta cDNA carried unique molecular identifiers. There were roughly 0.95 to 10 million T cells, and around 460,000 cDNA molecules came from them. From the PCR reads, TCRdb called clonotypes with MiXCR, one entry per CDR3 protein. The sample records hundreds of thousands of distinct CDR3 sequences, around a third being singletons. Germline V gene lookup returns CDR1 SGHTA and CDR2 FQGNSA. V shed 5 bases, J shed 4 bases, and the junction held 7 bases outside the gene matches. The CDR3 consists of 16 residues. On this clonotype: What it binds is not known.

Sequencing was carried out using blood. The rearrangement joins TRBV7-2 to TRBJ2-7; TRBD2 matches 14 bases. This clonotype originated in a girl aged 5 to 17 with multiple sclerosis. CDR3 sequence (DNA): TGTGCCAGCAGCCCGGGACTAGCGGGAGCTCAGTACGAGCAGTACTTC. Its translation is CASSPGLAGAQYEQYF.